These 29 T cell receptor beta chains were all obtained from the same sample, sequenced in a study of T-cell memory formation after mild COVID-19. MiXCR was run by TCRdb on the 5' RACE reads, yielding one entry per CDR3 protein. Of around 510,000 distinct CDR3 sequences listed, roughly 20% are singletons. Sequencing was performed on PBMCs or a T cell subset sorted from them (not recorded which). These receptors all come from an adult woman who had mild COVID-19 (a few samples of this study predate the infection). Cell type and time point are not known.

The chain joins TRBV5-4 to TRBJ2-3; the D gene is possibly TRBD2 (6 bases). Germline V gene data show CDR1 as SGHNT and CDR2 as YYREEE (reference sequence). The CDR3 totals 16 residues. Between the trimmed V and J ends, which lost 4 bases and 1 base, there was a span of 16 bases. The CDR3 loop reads CASSAGEAGGTDTQYF. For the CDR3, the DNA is TGTGCCAGCAGCGCCGGGGAGGCCGGAGGCACAGATACGCAGTATTTT.

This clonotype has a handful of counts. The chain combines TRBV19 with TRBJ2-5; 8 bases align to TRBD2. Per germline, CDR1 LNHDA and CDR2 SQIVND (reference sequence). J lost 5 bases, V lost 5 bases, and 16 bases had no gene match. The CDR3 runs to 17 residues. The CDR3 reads CASSVRSLAGGWETQYF. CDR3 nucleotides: TGTGCCAGTAGTGTCCGCAGCCTGGCGGGGGGTTGGGAGACCCAGTACTTC.

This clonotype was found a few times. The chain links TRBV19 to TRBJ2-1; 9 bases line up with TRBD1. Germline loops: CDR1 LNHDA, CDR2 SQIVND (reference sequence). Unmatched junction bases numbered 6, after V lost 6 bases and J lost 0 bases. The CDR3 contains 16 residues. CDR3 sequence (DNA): TGTGCCAGTAGCCTCGGACAGGGGAGCTCCTACAATGAGCAGTTCTTC. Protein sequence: CASSLGQGSSYNEQFF.

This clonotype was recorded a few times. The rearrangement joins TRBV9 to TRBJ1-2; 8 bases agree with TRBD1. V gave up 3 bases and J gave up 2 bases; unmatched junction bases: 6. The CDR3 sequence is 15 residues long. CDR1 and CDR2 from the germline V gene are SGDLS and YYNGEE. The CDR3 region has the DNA TGTGCCAGCAGCGCCACAGGGGGTCGGAACTATGGCTACACCTTC. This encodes CASSATGGRNYGYTF.

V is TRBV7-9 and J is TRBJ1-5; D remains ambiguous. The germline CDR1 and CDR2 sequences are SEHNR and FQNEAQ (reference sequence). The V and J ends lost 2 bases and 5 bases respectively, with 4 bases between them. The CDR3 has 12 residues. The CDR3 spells CASSLFDQPQHF. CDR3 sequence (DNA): TGTGCCAGCAGCTTATTCGATCAGCCCCAGCATTTT.

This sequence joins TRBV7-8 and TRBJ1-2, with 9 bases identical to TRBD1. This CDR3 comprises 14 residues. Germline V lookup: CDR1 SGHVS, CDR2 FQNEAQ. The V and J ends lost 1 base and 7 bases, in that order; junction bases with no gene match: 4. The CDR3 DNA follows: TGTGCCAGCAGCTTAGGGCTACAGGGGGCTGGCTACACCTTC. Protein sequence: CASSLGLQGAGYTF.

The CDR3 sequence: CASSGGYNQPQHF. The DNA of the CDR3 is TGTGCCAGCAGTGGGGGTTACAATCAGCCCCAGCATTTT. V gene TRBV12-3 or TRBV12-4 combines with J gene TRBJ1-5; D may be TRBD1 (5 bases). The CDR3 contains 13 residues. V was trimmed by 5 bases and J by 3 bases, leaving 8 bases between them.

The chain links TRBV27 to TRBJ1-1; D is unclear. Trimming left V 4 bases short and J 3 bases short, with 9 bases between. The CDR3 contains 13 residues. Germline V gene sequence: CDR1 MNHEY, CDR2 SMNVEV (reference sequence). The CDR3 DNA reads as TGTGCCAGCAGTTCGCTGTGGGACACTGAAGCTTTCTTT. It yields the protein CASSSLWDTEAFF.

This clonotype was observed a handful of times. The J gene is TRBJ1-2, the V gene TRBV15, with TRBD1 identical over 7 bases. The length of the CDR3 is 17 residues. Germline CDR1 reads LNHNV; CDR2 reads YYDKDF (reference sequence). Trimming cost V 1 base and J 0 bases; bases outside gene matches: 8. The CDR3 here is CATSRAPGQFSNYGYTF. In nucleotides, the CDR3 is TGTGCCACCAGCAGAGCACCGGGACAGTTCTCTAACTATGGCTACACCTTC.

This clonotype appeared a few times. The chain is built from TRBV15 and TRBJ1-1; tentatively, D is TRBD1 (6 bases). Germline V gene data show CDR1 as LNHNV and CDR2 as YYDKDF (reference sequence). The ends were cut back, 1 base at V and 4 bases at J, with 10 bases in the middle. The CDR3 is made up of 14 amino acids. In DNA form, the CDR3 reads TGTGCCACCAGCAGAGCTGGGGGCACCACTGAAGCTTTCTTT. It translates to CATSRAGGTTEAFF.

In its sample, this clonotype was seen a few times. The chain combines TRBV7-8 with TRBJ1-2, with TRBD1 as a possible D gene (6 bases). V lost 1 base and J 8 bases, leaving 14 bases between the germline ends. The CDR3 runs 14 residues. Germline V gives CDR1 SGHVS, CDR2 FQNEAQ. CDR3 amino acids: CASSLDEGGRGYTF. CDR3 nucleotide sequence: TGTGCCAGCAGCTTAGACGAGGGGGGACGCGGCTACACCTTC.

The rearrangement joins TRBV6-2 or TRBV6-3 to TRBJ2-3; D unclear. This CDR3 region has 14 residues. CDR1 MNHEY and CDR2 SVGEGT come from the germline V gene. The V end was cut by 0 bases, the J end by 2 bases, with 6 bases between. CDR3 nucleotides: TGTGCCAGCAGTTACTCGGCGTCCACAGATACGCAGTATTTT. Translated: CASSYSASTDTQYF.

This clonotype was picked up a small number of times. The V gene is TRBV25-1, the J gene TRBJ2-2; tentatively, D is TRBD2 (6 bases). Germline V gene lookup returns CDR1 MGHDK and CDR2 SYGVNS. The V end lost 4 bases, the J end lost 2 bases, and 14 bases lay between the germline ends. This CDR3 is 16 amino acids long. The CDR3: CASSVEGLTNTGELFF. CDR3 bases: TGTGCCAGCAGTGTCGAGGGACTGACAAACACCGGGGAGCTGTTTTTT.

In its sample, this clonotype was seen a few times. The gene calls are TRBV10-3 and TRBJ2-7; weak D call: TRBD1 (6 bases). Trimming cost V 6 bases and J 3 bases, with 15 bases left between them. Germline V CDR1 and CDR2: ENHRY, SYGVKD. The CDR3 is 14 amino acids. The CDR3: CAIRSDRSGYEQYF. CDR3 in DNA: TGTGCCATCAGATCCGACAGGTCCGGCTACGAGCAGTACTTC.

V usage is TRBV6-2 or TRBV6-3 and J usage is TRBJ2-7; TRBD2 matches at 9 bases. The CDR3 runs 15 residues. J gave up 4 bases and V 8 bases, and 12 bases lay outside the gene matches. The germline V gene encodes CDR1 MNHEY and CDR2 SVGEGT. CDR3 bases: TGTGCCAGCCAGAAGAATAGCGGGAGAGGGTACGAGCAGTACTTC. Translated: CASQKNSGRGYEQYF.

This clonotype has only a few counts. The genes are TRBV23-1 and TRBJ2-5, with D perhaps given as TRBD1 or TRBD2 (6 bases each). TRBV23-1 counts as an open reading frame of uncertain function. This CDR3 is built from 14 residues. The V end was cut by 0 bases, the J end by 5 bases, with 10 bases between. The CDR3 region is CASSQSEGHETQYF. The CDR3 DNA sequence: TGCGCCAGCAGTCAATCGGAGGGACACGAGACCCAGTACTTC.

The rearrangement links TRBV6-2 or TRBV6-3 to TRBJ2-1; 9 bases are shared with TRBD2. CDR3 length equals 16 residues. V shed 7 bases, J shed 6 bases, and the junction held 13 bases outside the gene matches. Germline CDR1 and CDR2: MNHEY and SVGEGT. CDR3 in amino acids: CASNPLLAGPSNEQFF. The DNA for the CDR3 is TGTGCCAGCAACCCCCTTCTAGCGGGACCATCCAATGAGCAGTTCTTC.

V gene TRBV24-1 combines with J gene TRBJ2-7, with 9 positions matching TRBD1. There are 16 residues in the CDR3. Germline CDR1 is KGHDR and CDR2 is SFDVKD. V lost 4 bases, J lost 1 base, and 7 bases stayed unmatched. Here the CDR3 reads CATSDPGTGTSYEQYF. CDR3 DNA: TGTGCCACCAGTGACCCAGGGACAGGGACTTCCTACGAGCAGTACTTC.

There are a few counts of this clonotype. CDR3 DNA: TGTGCCAGCAGCAAAGCGGGAGGGCCCCACGAGCAGTACTTC. This translates into CASSKAGGPHEQYF. The chain combines TRBV7-9 with TRBJ2-7; 10 positions agree with TRBD2. The CDR3 totals 14 residues. Germline V gives CDR1 SEHNR, CDR2 FQNEAQ (reference sequence). The V gene end was trimmed by 5 bases and the J gene end by 5 bases; junction bases not matched to a gene: 6.

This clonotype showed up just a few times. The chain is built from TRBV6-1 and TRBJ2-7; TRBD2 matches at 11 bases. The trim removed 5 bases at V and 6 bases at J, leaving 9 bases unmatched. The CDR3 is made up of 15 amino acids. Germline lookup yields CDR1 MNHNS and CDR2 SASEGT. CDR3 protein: CASSTYPGLAVEQYF. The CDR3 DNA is TGTGCCAGCAGTACGTATCCGGGACTAGCGGTCGAGCAGTACTTC.

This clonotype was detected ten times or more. The CDR3 sequence: CSVAGTANNEKLFF. The CDR3 nucleotides read TGCAGCGTCGCCGGGACAGCGAATAATGAAAAACTGTTTTTT. The V call is TRBV29-1, the J call TRBJ1-4; 7 bases fit TRBD1. After removal of 6 bases from V and 4 bases from J, the junction contained 8 bases not matched to a gene. CDR3 size: 14 residues. Germline values: CDR1 SQVTM, CDR2 ANQGSEA.

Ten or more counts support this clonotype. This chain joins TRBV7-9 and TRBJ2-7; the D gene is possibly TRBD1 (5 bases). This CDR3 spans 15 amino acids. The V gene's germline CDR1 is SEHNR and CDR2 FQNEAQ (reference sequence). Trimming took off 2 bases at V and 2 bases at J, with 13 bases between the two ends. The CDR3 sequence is CASSLNARAAYEQYF. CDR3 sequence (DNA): TGTGCCAGCAGCTTAAACGCCAGGGCTGCCTACGAGCAGTACTTC.

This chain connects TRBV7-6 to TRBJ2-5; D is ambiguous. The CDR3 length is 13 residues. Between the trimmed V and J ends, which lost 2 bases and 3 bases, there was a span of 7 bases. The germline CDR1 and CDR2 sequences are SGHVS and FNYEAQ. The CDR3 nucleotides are TGTGCCAGCAGCTTAATCCCAAAAGAGACCCAGTACTTC. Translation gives CASSLIPKETQYF.

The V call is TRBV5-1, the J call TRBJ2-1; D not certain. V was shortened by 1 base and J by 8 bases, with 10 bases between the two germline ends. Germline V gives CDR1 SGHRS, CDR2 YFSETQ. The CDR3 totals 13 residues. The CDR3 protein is CASSLLVVDEQFF. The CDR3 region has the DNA TGCGCCAGCAGCTTGTTGGTAGTAGATGAGCAGTTCTTC.

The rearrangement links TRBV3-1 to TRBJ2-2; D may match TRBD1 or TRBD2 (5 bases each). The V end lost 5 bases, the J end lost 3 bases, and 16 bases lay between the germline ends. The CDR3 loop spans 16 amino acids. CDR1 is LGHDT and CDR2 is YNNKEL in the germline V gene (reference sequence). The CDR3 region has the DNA TGTGCCAGCAGCTCGAGGGGAGCGGACTACACCGGGGAGCTGTTTTTT. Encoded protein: CASSSRGADYTGELFF.

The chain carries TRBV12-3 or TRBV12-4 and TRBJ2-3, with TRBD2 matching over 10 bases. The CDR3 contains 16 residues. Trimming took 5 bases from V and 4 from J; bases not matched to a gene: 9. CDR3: CASSASLAGRADTQYF. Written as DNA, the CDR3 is TGTGCCAGCAGTGCCTCACTAGCGGGACGGGCAGATACGCAGTATTTT.

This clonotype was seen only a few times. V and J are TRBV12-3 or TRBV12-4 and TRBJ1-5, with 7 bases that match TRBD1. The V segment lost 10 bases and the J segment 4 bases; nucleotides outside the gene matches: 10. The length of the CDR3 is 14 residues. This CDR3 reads CATGGTAKNQPQHF. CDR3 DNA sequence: TGTGCCACGGGGGGGACAGCCAAAAATCAGCCCCAGCATTTT.

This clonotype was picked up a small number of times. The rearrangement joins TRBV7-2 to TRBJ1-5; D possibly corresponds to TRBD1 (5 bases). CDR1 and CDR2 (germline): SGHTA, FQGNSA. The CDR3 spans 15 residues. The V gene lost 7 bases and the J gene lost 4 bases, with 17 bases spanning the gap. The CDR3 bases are TGTGCCAGCACCTCCGGTGGGGGTTATAATCAGCCCCAGCATTTT. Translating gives CASTSGGGYNQPQHF.

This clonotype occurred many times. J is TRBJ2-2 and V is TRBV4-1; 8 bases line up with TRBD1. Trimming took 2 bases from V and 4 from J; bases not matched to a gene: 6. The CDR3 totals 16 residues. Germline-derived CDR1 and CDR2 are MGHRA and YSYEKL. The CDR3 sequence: CASSQSGQGATGELFF. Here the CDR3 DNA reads TGCGCCAGCAGCCAATCCGGGCAGGGGGCCACCGGGGAGCTGTTTTTT.